The clone carrying this T cell receptor beta chain was seen once. Researchers used genomic DNA as the template to profile TCR beta VDJ and CDR3. TCRdb redid the calling of the reads with MiXCR, one entry per CDR3 protein. This table holds 120,000 or so distinct CDR3 sequences, over 30% found once. These data belong to a study of CD8+CD57+ T cells in acquired aplastic anemia. Sequencing involved patients with CD8+CD57+ cell expansion previously shown by flow cytometry. V shed 3 bases and J 1 base; nucleotides not matched to a gene: 4. Germline loops: CDR1 LGHNA, CDR2 YSLEER. The CDR3 consists of 16 residues.

The clonotype originates from a human donor with aplastic anemia. Sequencing was carried out using sorted CD4+, CD8+, or CD8+CD57+ T cells (not recorded which) from PBMCs. This chain uses TRBV4-3 with TRBJ2-1; 9 bases fit TRBD1. CDR3 loop: CASSQGQGRSYNEQFF. For the CDR3, the DNA is TGCGCCAGCAGCCAGGGACAGGGACGATCCTACAATGAGCAGTTCTTC.